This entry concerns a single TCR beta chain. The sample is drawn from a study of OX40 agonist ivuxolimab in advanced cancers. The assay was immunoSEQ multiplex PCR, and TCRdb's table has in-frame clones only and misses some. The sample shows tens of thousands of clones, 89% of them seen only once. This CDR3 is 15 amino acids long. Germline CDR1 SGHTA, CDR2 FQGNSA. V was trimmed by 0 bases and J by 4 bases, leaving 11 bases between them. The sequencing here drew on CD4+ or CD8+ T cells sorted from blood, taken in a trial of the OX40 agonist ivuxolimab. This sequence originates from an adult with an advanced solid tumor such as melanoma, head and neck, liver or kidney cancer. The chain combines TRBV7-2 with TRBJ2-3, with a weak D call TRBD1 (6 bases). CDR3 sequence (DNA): TGTGCCAGCAGCTTAGCTTACCGACAGGCAGATACGCAGTATTTT. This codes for CASSLAYRQADTQYF.